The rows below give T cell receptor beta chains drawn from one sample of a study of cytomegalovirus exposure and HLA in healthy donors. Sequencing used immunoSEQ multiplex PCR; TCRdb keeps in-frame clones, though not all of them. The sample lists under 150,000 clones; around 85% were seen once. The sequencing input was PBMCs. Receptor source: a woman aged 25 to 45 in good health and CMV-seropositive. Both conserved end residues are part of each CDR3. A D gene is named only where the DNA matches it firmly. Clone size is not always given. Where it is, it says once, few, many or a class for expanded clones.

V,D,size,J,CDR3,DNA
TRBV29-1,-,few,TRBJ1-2,CSVDRPGLRGHGYTF,TGCAGCGTTGATCGTCCGGGTCTCAGAGGGCACGGCTACACCTTC
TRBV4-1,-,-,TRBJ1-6,CASSRGGDLYNSPLHF,TGCGCCAGCAGCCGCGGGGGGGACCTCTATAATTCACCCCTCCACTTT
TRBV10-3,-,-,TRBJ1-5,CAISSSGVQPQHF,TGTGCCATCAGTAGCTCAGGGGTTCAGCCCCAGCATTTT
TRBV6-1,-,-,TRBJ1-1,CASEGRTEAFF,TGTGCCAGCGAAGGGAGGACTGAAGCTTTCTTT
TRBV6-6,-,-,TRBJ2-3,CASSYNPAASGDTQYF,TGTGCCAGCAGTTACAATCCAGCGGCGAGTGGAGATACGCAGTATTTT
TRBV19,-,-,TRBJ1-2,CASSIQEADYGYTF,TGTGCCAGTAGTATACAAGAGGCTGACTATGGCTACACCTTC
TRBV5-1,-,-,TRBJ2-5,CASSLLDPGETQYF,TGCGCCAGCAGCCTCTTAGATCCGGGGGAGACCCAGTACTTC
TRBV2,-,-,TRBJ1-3,CASRGDGSGNTIYF,TGTGCCAGCAGGGGAGACGGCTCTGGAAACACCATATATTTT
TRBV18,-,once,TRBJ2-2,CASSEGRVYTGELFF,TGTGCCAGCTCTGAGGGAAGGGTGTACACCGGGGAGCTGTTTTTT
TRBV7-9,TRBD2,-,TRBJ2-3,CASSLPSGASWFGTDTQYF,TGTGCCAGCAGCTTACCTAGCGGGGCCTCCTGGTTCGGCACAGATACGCAGTATTTT
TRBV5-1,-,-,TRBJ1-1,CASSLGDTQAEAFF,TGCGCCAGCAGCTTGGGGGACACCCAGGCTGAAGCTTTCTTT
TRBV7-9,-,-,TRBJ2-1,CSSSLGLHNSYNEQFF,TGTTCCAGCAGCTTAGGTCTGCACAACTCCTACAATGAGCAGTTCTTC
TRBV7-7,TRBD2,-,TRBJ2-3,CASSLGTSDLPGTDTQYF,TGTGCTAGCAGCCTAGGGACTAGCGACCTACCAGGCACAGATACGCAGTATTTT
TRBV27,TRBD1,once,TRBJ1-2,CASSPGTGSQNYGYTF,TGTGCCAGCAGTCCCGGGACAGGGAGCCAAAACTATGGCTACACCTTC
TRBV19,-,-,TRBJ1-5,CASSPIGSQPQHF,TGTGCCAGTAGTCCGATCGGGTCTCAGCCCCAGCATTTT
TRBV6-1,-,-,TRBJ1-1,CASSEGPGGSKAFF,TGTGCCAGCAGTGAAGGCCCCGGGGGGTCTAAAGCTTTCTTT
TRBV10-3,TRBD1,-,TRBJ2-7,CATNRDTGGTYEQYF,TGTGCCACGAACCGGGACACAGGGGGTACCTACGAGCAGTACTTC
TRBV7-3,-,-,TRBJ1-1,CASSLTPDRPNTEAFF,TGTGCCAGCAGCTTAACCCCCGACAGACCGAACACTGAAGCTTTCTTT
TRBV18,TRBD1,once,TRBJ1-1,CASSPGQFQNTEAFF,TGTGCCAGCTCACCGGGACAGTTCCAGAACACTGAAGCTTTCTTT
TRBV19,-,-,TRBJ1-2,CASSIGGLPGYGYTF,TGTGCCAGTAGTATAGGGGGGCTCCCTGGCTATGGCTACACCTTC
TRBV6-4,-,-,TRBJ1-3,CASSDRGSAGNTIYF,TGTGCCAGCAGTGACAGGGGTTCGGCGGGAAACACCATATATTTT
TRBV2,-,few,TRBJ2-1,CASSVGENEQFF,TGTGCCAGCAGTGTGGGAGAGAATGAGCAGTTCTTC
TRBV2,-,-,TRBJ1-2,CASSEWQGRVWGYTF,TGTGCCAGCAGTGAATGGCAGGGAAGGGTTTGGGGCTACACCTTC